This is a list of T cell receptor beta chains from one sample in a study of cytomegalovirus exposure and HLA in healthy donors. Data came from immunoSEQ multiplex PCR; TCRdb stores just in-frame clones and leaves some out. Counted here are approximately 110,000 clones, 15% occurring once; the ten biggest clones make up roughly 2%. Sequencing was carried out using PBMCs. Source of these receptors: a woman aged 18-29 years in good health and CMV-seronegative. Both conserved end residues are part of each CDR3. Fields, in order: J gene, clone size, D gene, V gene, CDR3 DNA, CDR3 protein. The D gene is left open where the match is weak. Clone size is not always given. Where it is, it says once, few, many or a class for expanded clones.

TRBJ2-2 | few | TRBD1 | TRBV4-2 | TGTGCCAGCAGCCACCGGACAGGGGACACCGGGGAGCTGTTTTTT | CASSHRTGDTGELFF
TRBJ2-1 | - | TRBD1 | TRBV10-3 | TGTGCCATCAGGGATACAAGGACAGGGGTCTACAATGAGCAGTTCTTC | CAIRDTRTGVYNEQFF
TRBJ2-7 | - | - | TRBV6-5 | TGTGCCAGCGCTCGGGGGACCTACGAGCAGTACTTC | CASARGTYEQYF
TRBJ2-7 | few | TRBD1 | TRBV28 | TGTGCCAGCAGATCCCCAGCCGGGACAGGGGGGTACGAGCAGTACTTC | CASRSPAGTGGYEQYF
TRBJ2-1 | once | - | TRBV7-6 | TGTGCCAGCAGCCCCAGCGGGTTGGTCCAAGATGAGCAGTTCTTC | CASSPSGLVQDEQFF
TRBJ2-7 | few | - | TRBV11-2 | TGTGCCAGCAGCTTAACGTTGGCTAGCCGCCACGAGCAGTACTTC | CASSLTLASRHEQYF
TRBJ2-7 | few | TRBD1 | TRBV5-6 | TGTGCCAGCAGCCGACCGGGACAGGGGTTAGTCCAGCAGTACTTC | CASSRPGQGLVQQYF
TRBJ2-1 | few | TRBD2 | TRBV9 | TGTGCCAGCAGCGTAGGGGGGGGGACTAGCGGGACAGAGCAGTTCTTC | CASSVGGGTSGTEQFF
TRBJ2-3 | - | TRBD1 | TRBV6-5 | TGTGCCAGCAGTTACAAACAGGGGACAGATACGCAGTATTTT | CASSYKQGTDTQYF
TRBJ2-1 | - | TRBD2 | TRBV7-6 | TGTGCCAGCAGCCCAAGCCCTCCCCGTACTAGCGGGTACAATGAGCAGTTCTTC | CASSPSPPRTSGYNEQFF
TRBJ2-7 | - | TRBD2 | TRBV7-2 | TGTGCCAGCAGCTTACCTAGCGGGGGATCCTACGAGCAGTACTTC | CASSLPSGGSYEQYF
TRBJ2-7 | - | - | TRBV10-3 | TGTGCCACCGCGACTGGGGGCTCTCAAGAGCAGTACTTC | CATATGGSQEQYF
TRBJ2-1 | - | - | TRBV12-2 | TGTGCAAGTCGCTTAAGTCTAGCGGGGGGTAACAATGAGCAGTTCTTC | CASRLSLAGGNNEQFF
TRBJ2-3 | few | TRBD1 | TRBV29-1 | TGCAGCACCGGACAGGGAGCAGATACGCAGTATTTT | CSTGQGADTQYF
TRBJ2-7 | few | TRBD1 | TRBV2 | TGTGCCAGCAGTTGGGACAGCTCCTACGAGCAGTACTTC | CASSWDSSYEQYF
TRBJ2-2 | - | - | TRBV7-7 | TGTGCCAGCAGCGCAGGGTGGACCGGGGAGCTGTTTTTT | CASSAGWTGELFF
TRBJ2-2 | few | - | TRBV9 | TGTGCCAGCAGCGTAGTAGGGGTGAACACCGGGGAGCTGTTTTTT | CASSVVGVNTGELFF
TRBJ2-7 | - | - | TRBV30 | TGTGCCTGGAAAACGGGGTCCTACGAGCAGTACTTC | CAWKTGSYEQYF
TRBJ2-1 | - | TRBD1 | TRBV5-1 | TGCGCCAGCAGCTTGGGGCTGGGACAGGGGGCGAGTGAGCAGTTCTTC | CASSLGLGQGASEQFF
TRBJ1-2 | - | - | TRBV19 | TGTGCCAGTAGTTCGTTGACAGATTATGGCTACACCTTC | CASSSLTDYGYTF